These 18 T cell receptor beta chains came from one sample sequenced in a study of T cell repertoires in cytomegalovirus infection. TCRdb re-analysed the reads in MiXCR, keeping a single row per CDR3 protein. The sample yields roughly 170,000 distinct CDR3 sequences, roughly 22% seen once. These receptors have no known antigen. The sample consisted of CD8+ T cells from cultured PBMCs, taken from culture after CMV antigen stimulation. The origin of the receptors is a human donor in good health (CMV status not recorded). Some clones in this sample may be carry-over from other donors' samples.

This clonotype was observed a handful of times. The CDR3 sequence: CASSAGTGVKPQHF. The CDR3 coding sequence is TGTGCCAGCAGCGCCGGGACAGGGGTGAAGCCCCAGCATTTT. J is TRBJ1-5 and V is TRBV13; 10 nucleotides line up with TRBD1. Trimming removed 5 bases from V and 8 bases from J; junction bases left unmatched: 6. The CDR3 totals 14 residues. CDR1 PRHDT and CDR2 FYEKMQ come from the germline V gene (reference sequence).

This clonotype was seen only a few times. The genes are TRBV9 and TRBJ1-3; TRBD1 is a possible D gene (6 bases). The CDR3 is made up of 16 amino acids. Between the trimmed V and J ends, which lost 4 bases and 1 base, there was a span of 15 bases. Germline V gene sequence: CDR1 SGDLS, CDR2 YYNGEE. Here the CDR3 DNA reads TGTGCCAGCAGCCCAGGAGAGAGGGGGTCTGGAAACACCATATATTTT. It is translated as CASSPGERGSGNTIYF.

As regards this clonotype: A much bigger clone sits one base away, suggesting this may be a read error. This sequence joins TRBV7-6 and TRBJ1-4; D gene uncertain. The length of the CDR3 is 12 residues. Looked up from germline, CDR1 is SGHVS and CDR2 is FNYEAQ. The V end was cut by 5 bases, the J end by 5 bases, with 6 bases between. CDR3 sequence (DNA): TGTGCCAGCAGCGCCAGGAATGAAAAACTGTTTTTT. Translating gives CASSARNEKLFF. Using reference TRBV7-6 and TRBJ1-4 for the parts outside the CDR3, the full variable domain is GAGVSQSPRYKVTKRGQDVALRCDPISGHVSLYWYRQALGQGPEFLTYFNYEAQQDKSGLPNDRFSAERPEGSISTLTIQRTEQRDSAMYRCASSARNEKLFFGSGTQLSVL.

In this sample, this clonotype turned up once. This CDR3 reads CASSFRGQGNSPLHF. The CDR3 DNA follows: TGTGCCAGCAGCTTTAGGGGGCAAGGGAATTCACCCCTCCACTTT. The chain employs TRBV7-2 and TRBJ1-6; 7 bases fit TRBD1. In germline, CDR1 is SGHTA, CDR2 FQGNSA. This CDR3 comprises 15 residues. V gave up 3 bases and J gave up 7 bases; unmatched junction bases: 6.

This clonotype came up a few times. In DNA, the CDR3 is TGTGCCACCTCATTAGATACGCAGTATTTT. Its protein is CATSLDTQYF. V is TRBV12-3 or TRBV12-4 and J is TRBJ2-3; no firm D call. V lost 10 bases to trimming and J lost 5 bases, with 7 bases between them. The CDR3 totals 10 residues.

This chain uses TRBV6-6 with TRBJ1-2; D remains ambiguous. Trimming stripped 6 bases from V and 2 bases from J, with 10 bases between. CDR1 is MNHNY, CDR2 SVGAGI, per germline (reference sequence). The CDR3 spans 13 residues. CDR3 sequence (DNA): TGTGCCAGCAGCGCCGGGATAAACTATGGCTACACCTTC. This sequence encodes CASSAGINYGYTF.

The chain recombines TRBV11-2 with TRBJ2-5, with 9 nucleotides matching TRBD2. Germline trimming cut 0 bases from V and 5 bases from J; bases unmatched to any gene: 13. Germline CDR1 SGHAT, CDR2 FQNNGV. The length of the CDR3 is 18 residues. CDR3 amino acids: CASSLDHGGAGGLETQYF. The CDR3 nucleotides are TGTGCCAGCAGCTTAGATCACGGGGGAGCGGGGGGCCTGGAGACCCAGTACTTC.

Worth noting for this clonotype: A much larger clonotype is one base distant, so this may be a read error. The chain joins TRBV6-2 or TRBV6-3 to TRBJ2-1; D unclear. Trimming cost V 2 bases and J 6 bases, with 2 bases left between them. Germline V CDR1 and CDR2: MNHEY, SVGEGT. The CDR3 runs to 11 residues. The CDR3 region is CASSYTNEQFF. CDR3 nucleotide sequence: TGTGCCAGCAGTTACACCAATGAGCAGTTCTTC.

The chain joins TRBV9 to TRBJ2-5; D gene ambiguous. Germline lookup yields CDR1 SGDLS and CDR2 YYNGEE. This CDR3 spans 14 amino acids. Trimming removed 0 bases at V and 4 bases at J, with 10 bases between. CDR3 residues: CASSVDHWGETQYF. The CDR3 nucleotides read TGTGCCAGCAGCGTAGATCATTGGGGAGAGACCCAGTACTTC.

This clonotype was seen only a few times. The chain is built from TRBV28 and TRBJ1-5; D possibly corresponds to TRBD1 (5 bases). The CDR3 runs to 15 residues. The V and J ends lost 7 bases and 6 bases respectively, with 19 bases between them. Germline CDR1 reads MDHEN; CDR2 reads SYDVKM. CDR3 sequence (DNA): TGTGCCAGCACCCCACTGGGGGGTGACGGTCAGCCCCAGCATTTT. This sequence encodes CASTPLGGDGQPQHF.

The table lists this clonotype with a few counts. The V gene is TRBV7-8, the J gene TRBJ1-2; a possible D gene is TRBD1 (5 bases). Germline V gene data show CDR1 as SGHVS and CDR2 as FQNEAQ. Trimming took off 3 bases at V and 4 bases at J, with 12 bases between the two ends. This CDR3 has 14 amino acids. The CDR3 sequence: CASSLGDGAYGYTF. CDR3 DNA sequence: TGTGCCAGCAGCTTGGGCGACGGGGCCTATGGCTACACCTTC.

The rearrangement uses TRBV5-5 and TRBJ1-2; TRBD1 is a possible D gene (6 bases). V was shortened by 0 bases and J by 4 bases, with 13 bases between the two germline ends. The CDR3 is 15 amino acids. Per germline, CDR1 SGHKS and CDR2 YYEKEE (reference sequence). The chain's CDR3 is CASSLDQGIFYGYTF. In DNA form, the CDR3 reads TGTGCCAGCAGCTTGGACCAGGGGATATTCTATGGCTACACCTTC.

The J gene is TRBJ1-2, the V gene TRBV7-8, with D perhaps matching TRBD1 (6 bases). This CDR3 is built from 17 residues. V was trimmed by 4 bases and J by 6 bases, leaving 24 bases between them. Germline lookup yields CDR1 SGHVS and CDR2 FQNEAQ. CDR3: CASSSENTGLALNGYTF. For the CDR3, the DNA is TGTGCCAGCAGCTCGGAAAATACAGGGTTAGCACTAAATGGCTACACCTTC.

The CDR3, as DNA: TGTGCCAGTAGTAATTGGCAGCTCTTTATGAACACTGAAGCTTTCTTT. This translates into CASSNWQLFMNTEAFF. V usage is TRBV19 and J usage is TRBJ1-1; no reliable D call. V lost 4 bases to trimming and J lost 0 bases, with 15 bases between them. This CDR3 has 16 amino acids. Germline V gives CDR1 LNHDA, CDR2 SQIVND (reference sequence).

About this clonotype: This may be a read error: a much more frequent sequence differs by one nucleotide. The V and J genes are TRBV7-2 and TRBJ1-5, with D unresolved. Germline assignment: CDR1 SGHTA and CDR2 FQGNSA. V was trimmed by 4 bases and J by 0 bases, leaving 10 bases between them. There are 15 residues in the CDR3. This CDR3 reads CASSSTLHSNQPQHF. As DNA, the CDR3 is TGTGCCAGCAGCTCGACACTTCATAGCAATCAGCCCCAGCATTTT.

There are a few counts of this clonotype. Here the CDR3 reads CASSPRRGGAKDEQYF. In DNA, the CDR3 is TGTGCCAGCAGCCCCCGGAGGGGGGGGGCAAAGGACGAGCAGTACTTC. The gene calls are TRBV7-9 and TRBJ2-7; TRBD2 might be the D (7 bases). Germline assignment: CDR1 SEHNR and CDR2 FQNEAQ (reference sequence). The V and J ends lost 5 bases and 5 bases respectively, with 22 bases between them. The CDR3 totals 16 residues.

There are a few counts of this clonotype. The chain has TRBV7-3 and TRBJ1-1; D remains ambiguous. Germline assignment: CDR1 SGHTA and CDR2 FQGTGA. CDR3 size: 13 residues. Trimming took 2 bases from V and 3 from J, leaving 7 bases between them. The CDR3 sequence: CASSLFHDTEAFF. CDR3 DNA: TGTGCCAGCAGCTTATTCCACGACACTGAAGCTTTCTTT.

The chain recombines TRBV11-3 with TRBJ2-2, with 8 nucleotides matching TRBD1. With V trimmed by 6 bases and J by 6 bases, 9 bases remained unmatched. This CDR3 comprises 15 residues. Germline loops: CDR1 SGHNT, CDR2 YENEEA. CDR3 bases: TGTGCCAGCAGGGAGGGACAGGCGGAGCCCGGGGAGCTGTTTTTT. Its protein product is CASREGQAEPGELFF.